This T cell receptor (beta chain) was sequenced in a study of PD-1 blockade in classical Hodgkin lymphoma. Study background: Patients were given intravenous nivolumab, 3 mg/kg, every 2 weeks. General study findings and limits: Newly diagnosed patients were said to have less baseline TCR diversity than healthy donors did. The baseline diversity of complete responders showed similarity to that of newly diagnosed patients.

As to time point: cycle 4 day 1 (C4D1), after more than five weeks of nivolumab. All the patients suffered relapse after autologous stem cell transplantation, and brentuximab vedotin exposure differed. Through magnetic negative selection, CD8+ T cells were separated from PBMCs that had been thawed. V lost 5 bases and J 0 bases, leaving 18 bases between the germline ends. The CDR3 is 17 amino acids. Germline CDR1 reads MNHEY; CDR2 reads SMNVEV (reference sequence). The data were produced by immunoSEQ multiplex PCR, yet TCRdb's version contains in-frame clones alone and is incomplete. The data contain roughly 6,000 clones, approximately 73% of them singletons. As to this clone: Its specificity is not known.

The input for sequencing was CD8+ T cells from blood, taken before the fourth cycle of nivolumab. The chain recombines TRBV27 with TRBJ2-3; D tentatively reads TRBD1 or TRBD2 (5 bases each). This TCR derives from a human donor with classical Hodgkin lymphoma. CDR3 loop: CASSLVGTQISTDTQYF. The CDR3 DNA is TGTGCCAGCAGTCTGGTGGGGACCCAGATTAGCACAGATACGCAGTATTTT.